This T cell receptor (beta chain) derives from a study of early T cells in non-severe SARS-CoV-2 infection. TCRdb re-called the 5' RACE reads through MiXCR, storing one row per CDR3 protein. The sample holds 70,000 to 85,000 distinct CDR3 sequences, around 10% seen once. This CDR3 contains 16 residues. Looked up from germline, CDR1 is KGHSH and CDR2 is LQKENI. With 0 bases removed from V and 4 bases from J, the gap between germline ends came to 13 bases. The V gene is TRBV18, the J gene TRBJ1-3, with D perhaps matching TRBD1 (5 bases). The origin of this receptor is an adult who was a healthcare worker with PCR-confirmed SARS-CoV-2 infection or an uninfected control (not recorded which). Material for sequencing was whole blood. CDR3 amino acids: CASSPPAGRTGNTIYF. The CDR3 region has the DNA TGTGCCAGCTCACCACCGGCAGGGAGGACCGGAAACACCATATATTTT.